These 9 T cell receptor beta chains originate from one sample sequenced in a study of shared clonotypes between healthy human individuals. The table came from immunoSEQ multiplex PCR; TCRdb's copy has only in-frame clones and leaves some out. Of 2 million to 3 million clones listed, under 95% are singletons. The sample taken for sequencing was naive CD4+ T cells from PBMCs. The subset was: CD45RA+ positively selected. The receptors shown here come from a man in his late teens or twenties in good health. Some clones in this sample may be carry-over from other donors' samples.

The sample holds a few counts of this clone. DNA for the CDR3: TGTGCCAGCAGCTCCGAGGGGGGATATGACACTGAAGCTTTCTTT. Protein: CASSSEGGYDTEAFF. The chain couples TRBV9 to TRBJ1-1; weak D call: TRBD1 (6 bases). With 4 bases removed from V and 3 bases from J, the gap between germline ends came to 16 bases. The CDR3 loop spans 15 amino acids. In germline, CDR1 is SGDLS, CDR2 YYNGEE. The full variable domain, completed using reference TRBV9 and TRBJ1-1, is DSGVTQTPKHLITATGQRVTLRCSPRSGDLSVYWYQQSLDQGLQFLIQYYNGEERAKGNILERFSAQQFPDLHSELNLSSLELGDSALYFCASSSEGGYDTEAFFGQGTRLTVV.

CDR3 sequence (DNA): TGTGCCAGCAGCGAAGTCATAAGAATCAGGGGGCGCAGCCCCCAGTACTTC. Residues: CASSEVIRIRGRSPQYF. V usage is TRBV7-8 and J usage is TRBJ2-5; 8 nucleotides match TRBD1. The CDR3 sequence is 17 residues long. The trim removed 5 bases at V and 9 bases at J, leaving 20 bases unmatched. The germline CDR1 and CDR2 sequences are SGHVS and FQNEAQ.

The J gene is TRBJ1-3, the V gene TRBV2, with D maybe TRBD1 (5 bases). V lost 6 bases and J lost 2, with 17 bases in between. Per germline, CDR1 SNHLY and CDR2 FYNNEI. The CDR3 has 16 amino acids. The CDR3 here is CASSKLTAGPGNTIYF. In DNA form, the CDR3 reads TGTGCCAGCAGCAAACTGACCGCGGGGCCTGGAAACACCATATATTTT.

Comments on this clone: The same CDR3 arises from other DNA sequences in this sample as well. The rearrangement joins TRBV18 to TRBJ2-1; 10 bases line up with TRBD1. CDR3 length: 15 amino acids. Looked up from germline, CDR1 is KGHSH and CDR2 is LQKENI. J was trimmed by 5 bases and V by 0 bases; bases with no gene match: 1. The CDR3 DNA follows: TGTGCCAGCTCACCACCGGGACAGGGGAACAATGAGCAGTTCTTC. This codes for CASSPPGQGNNEQFF.

This clone was seen a single time. V gene TRBV21-1 combines with J gene TRBJ2-7; the listed D gene, TRBD2, was not tested against the DNA. TRBV21-1 is listed as a pseudogene. The CDR3 is 18 residues long. Written as DNA, the CDR3 is TGTGCCAGCAGCAAAGTGGTTTTGGGACTAGCGGGTGTCTACGAGCAGTACTTC. Amino acids: CASSKVVLGLAGVYEQYF.

This clone has only one observation. The V call is TRBV5-6, the J call TRBJ2-7, with TRBD2 matching over 10 bases. Losses at the gene ends were 5 bases for V and 7 bases for J; bases not matched to a gene: 9. The CDR3 is made up of 14 amino acids. Looked up from germline, CDR1 is SGHDT and CDR2 is YYEEEE. The CDR3 sequence is CASRETLAGDEQYF. The CDR3 DNA follows: TGTGCCAGCAGGGAGACTCTAGCGGGAGATGAGCAGTACTTC.

This clone came up once. The genes are TRBV18 and TRBJ2-3; D not certain. There are 15 residues in the CDR3. CDR1 is KGHSH and CDR2 is LQKENI in the germline V gene. The germline V and J ends were trimmed by 6 bases and 0 bases, with 13 bases remaining between them. The CDR3: CASSLSRISTDTQYF. CDR3 bases: TGTGCCAGCTCTCTCTCGCGGATCAGCACAGATACGCAGTATTTT.

Worth noting for this clone: Other DNA sequences from this sample encode an identical CDR3 as well. The rearrangement joins TRBV28 to TRBJ2-2; D is ambiguous. Trimming left V 4 bases short and J 6 bases short, with 3 bases between. Germline loops: CDR1 MDHEN, CDR2 SYDVKM. This CDR3 is 11 amino acids long. The CDR3 sequence: CASSSPGELFF. CDR3 DNA: TGTGCCAGCAGTTCTCCCGGGGAGCTGTTTTTT. Full variable domain (outside the CDR3, taken from reference TRBV28 and TRBJ2-2): DVKVTQSSRYLVKRTGEKVFLECVQDMDHENMFWYRQDPGLGLRLIYFSYDVKMKEKGDIPEGYSVSREKKERFSLILESASTNQTSMYLCASSSPGELFFGEGSRLTVL.

This clone was counted only a few times. J is TRBJ1-1 and V is TRBV28; no reliable D call. Germline CDR1 reads MDHEN; CDR2 reads SYDVKM. This CDR3 spans 11 amino acids. Trimming pared 8 bases from V and 10 bases from J, leaving 14 bases between. The CDR3 DNA is TGTGCCAGCTCAATAGGGAGGTTAGCTTTCTTT. Amino acid sequence: CASSIGRLAFF.